Listed below are T cell receptor beta chains from one sample, sequenced in a study of identical twins. From the 5' RACE reads, TCRdb called clonotypes with MiXCR, one entry per CDR3 protein. Here the sample spans around 530,000 distinct CDR3 sequences, 12% to 15% being singletons. These data also featured in a second study, about yellow fever vaccine responses in identical twins.

What was sequenced was CD4+ T cells sorted from blood. The receptors were gathered from a woman aged 18-30 years in good health. CDR3s include the opening cysteine and the closing phenylalanine or tryptophan. Each record gives: D gene, J gene, V gene, clone size, CDR3 protein, CDR3 DNA. The D gene is left open where the match is weak. Size tells how often a clone was seen (once, few, many) or the class of an expanded clone, and some rows leave it out.

>-|TRBJ1-1|TRBV20-1|-
CSAHQRWETEAFF
TGCAGTGCCCACCAGAGGTGGGAGACTGAAGCTTTCTTT
>TRBD1|TRBJ2-1|TRBV2|-
CASSGVTGVDEQFF
TGTGCCAGCAGCGGCGTGACAGGGGTCGATGAGCAGTTCTTC
>TRBD2|TRBJ2-3|TRBV5-1|many
CASSTGTSGSTDTQYF
TGCGCCAGCAGCACCGGGACTAGCGGAAGCACAGATACGCAGTATTTT
>-|TRBJ2-2|TRBV12-3/TRBV12-4|-
CASSLREWNTGELFF
TGTGCCAGCAGCCTCCGAGAATGGAACACCGGGGAGCTGTTTTTT
>-|TRBJ2-5|TRBV28|-
CASSPVLGGETQYF
TGTGCCAGCAGTCCGGTACTAGGGGGGGAGACCCAGTACTTC
>TRBD1|TRBJ2-1|TRBV29-1|few
CSVESLTGQGPSSYNEQFF
TGCAGCGTTGAGAGTCTGACGGGACAGGGGCCAAGCTCCTACAATGAGCAGTTCTTC
>TRBD1|TRBJ2-3|TRBV5-1|-
CASSYTPPGTATDTQYF
TGCGCCAGCAGCTATACCCCTCCCGGGACAGCCACAGATACGCAGTATTTT
>-|TRBJ1-3|TRBV7-3|few
CASSLTNSGNTIYF
TGTGCCAGCAGCTTGACTAACTCTGGAAACACCATATATTTT
>-|TRBJ2-1|TRBV10-3|few
CAISGISYNEQFF
TGTGCCATCAGCGGGATCTCCTACAATGAGCAGTTCTTC
>-|TRBJ2-1|TRBV27|-
CASSSIRTVPFIKSSYNEQFF
TGTGCCAGCAGTTCCATTCGGACAGTCCCGTTTATAAAAAGCTCCTACAATGAGCAGTTCTTC
>TRBD1|TRBJ2-1|TRBV20-1|-
CSAKPRGLPYNEQFF
TGCAGTGCTAAGCCCAGGGGGTTACCCTACAATGAGCAGTTCTTC
>TRBD1|TRBJ2-3|TRBV24-1|few
CATSDRTGKADTQYF
TGTGCCACCAGTGACCGGACAGGGAAAGCAGATACGCAGTATTTT
>-|TRBJ2-3|TRBV2|few
CASSLPGNSNTQYF
TGTGCCAGCAGCCTTCCCGGGAATTCAAATACGCAGTATTTT
>-|TRBJ1-1|TRBV6-4|few
CASSDSRGATEAFF
TGTGCCAGCAGTGACTCTCGGGGGGCGACTGAAGCTTTCTTT
>TRBD2|TRBJ2-2|TRBV12-3/TRBV12-4|few
CASSLGSSGSNTGELFF
TGTGCCAGCAGTTTAGGGTCTAGCGGGAGTAACACCGGGGAGCTGTTTTTT
>-|TRBJ2-2|TRBV4-2|once
CASSQVLGQGKGGNNTGELFF
TGTGCCAGCAGCCAAGTTCTAGGACAGGGAAAGGGGGGGAACAACACCGGGGAGCTGTTTTTT
>-|TRBJ2-1|TRBV25-1|-
CASSDGGKGSNEQFF
TGTGCCAGCAGTGACGGGGGAAAGGGGAGCAATGAGCAGTTCTTC
>-|TRBJ2-1|TRBV12-3/TRBV12-4|-
CASSLGGEGEQFF
TGTGCCAGCAGTTTGGGGGGCGAGGGTGAGCAGTTCTTC
>TRBD2|TRBJ2-3|TRBV11-2|-
CASSQLAGGFSTDTQYF
TGTGCCAGCAGCCAACTAGCGGGGGGGTTCAGCACAGATACGCAGTATTTT
>TRBD2|TRBJ2-3|TRBV5-1|-
CASSLEAGEGTDTQYF
TGCGCCAGCAGCTTGGAGGCGGGAGAAGGCACAGATACGCAGTATTTT
>TRBD1|TRBJ2-1|TRBV6-5|-
CASSYEGTGLYNEQFF
TGTGCCAGCAGTTACGAGGGGACAGGCCTTTACAATGAGCAGTTCTTC
>TRBD1|TRBJ2-5|TRBV24-1|-
CATSDPGTGRRETQYF
TGTGCCACCAGTGACCCAGGGACAGGGAGGAGGGAGACCCAGTACTTC
>TRBD1|TRBJ1-6|TRBV5-5|few
CASSLEGGRNSPLHF
TGTGCCAGCAGCTTGGAAGGGGGCCGCAATTCACCCCTCCACTTT
>-|TRBJ1-6|TRBV7-9|-
CASSPGGNTSPLHF
TGTGCCAGCAGCCCGGGGGGTAATACTTCACCCCTCCACTTT
>-|TRBJ2-2|TRBV14|few
CASSQDYTGELFF
TGTGCCAGCAGCCAAGACTATACCGGGGAGCTGTTTTTT
>TRBD1|TRBJ2-2|TRBV5-1|-
CASSLRGRGHPGELFF
TGCGCCAGCAGCTTGCGGGGCAGGGGGCATCCCGGGGAGCTGTTTTTT
>TRBD1|TRBJ2-2|TRBV3-1|-
CASSQDFRGSTGELFF
TGTGCCAGCAGCCAAGATTTCAGGGGGTCAACCGGGGAGCTGTTTTTT
>TRBD1|TRBJ1-2|TRBV6-1|few
CASRKTGLGYGYTF
TGTGCCAGCAGAAAGACAGGGTTGGGCTATGGCTACACCTTC
>-|TRBJ1-1|TRBV20-1|-
CSASGAGAFF
TGCAGTGCTAGCGGGGCTGGAGCTTTCTTT
>-|TRBJ2-3|TRBV12-3/TRBV12-4|few
CASSSVGRSAGDTQYF
TGTGCCAGCAGTTCGGTGGGCCGATCCGCCGGAGATACGCAGTATTTT
>-|TRBJ1-3|TRBV12-3/TRBV12-4|-
CASRFSGNTIYF
TGTGCCAGCCGGTTCTCTGGAAACACCATATATTTT
>-|TRBJ1-4|TRBV6-5|few
CASSYGAWGEKLFF
TGTGCCAGCAGTTACGGGGCGTGGGGTGAAAAACTGTTTTTT
>-|TRBJ2-7|TRBV5-5|-
CASSFQVGAHEQYF
TGTGCCAGCAGCTTCCAGGTAGGAGCCCACGAGCAGTACTTC
>TRBD1|TRBJ2-5|TRBV20-1|-
CSARGGTEQETQYF
TGCAGTGCTAGAGGTGGGACAGAGCAAGAGACCCAGTACTTC
>-|TRBJ2-1|TRBV3-1|few
CASSPAGSGLSYNEQFF
TGTGCCAGCAGCCCTGCGGGAAGCGGGCTCTCCTACAATGAGCAGTTCTTC
>-|TRBJ1-2|TRBV12-3/TRBV12-4|many
CASSLGIDYGYTF
TGTGCCAGCAGTTTGGGGATAGACTATGGCTACACCTTC
>TRBD1|TRBJ2-7|TRBV12-3/TRBV12-4|few
CASSFSQGANEQYF
TGTGCCAGCAGTTTTTCACAGGGGGCAAACGAGCAGTACTTC
>-|TRBJ2-1|TRBV5-1|many
CASSLSGGAYNEQFF
TGCGCCAGCAGCTTATCCGGCGGGGCCTACAATGAGCAGTTCTTC
>TRBD2|TRBJ2-1|TRBV10-3|many
CAISEGSGRGALNEQFF
TGTGCCATCAGTGAGGGGAGCGGGAGAGGGGCCCTAAATGAGCAGTTCTTC
>-|TRBJ2-3|TRBV11-2|-
CASSVSGLVGTDTQYF
TGTGCCAGCAGTGTATCAGGGTTGGTTGGCACAGATACGCAGTATTTT
>-|TRBJ1-1|TRBV20-1|-
CSARFTNTEAFF
TGCAGTGCTAGATTCACGAACACTGAAGCTTTCTTT
>TRBD1|TRBJ1-2|TRBV29-1|few
CSVEAKMGQGGNYGYTF
TGCAGCGTTGAGGCTAAGATGGGACAGGGTGGTAACTATGGCTACACCTTC
>-|TRBJ2-1|TRBV6-1|few
CASSESLSEQFF
TGTGCCAGCAGTGAGTCCCTGAGTGAGCAGTTCTTC
>TRBD1|TRBJ2-3|TRBV28|few
CASSLAPRQGFMDTQYF
TGTGCCAGCAGTTTAGCCCCTCGACAGGGGTTCATGGATACGCAGTATTTT
>-|TRBJ2-5|TRBV20-1|few
CSAERETQYF
TGCAGTGCTGAACGAGAGACCCAGTACTTC
>-|TRBJ2-6|TRBV14|few
CASSQDRGHSGANVLTF
TGTGCCAGCAGCCAAGACAGGGGCCACTCTGGGGCCAACGTCCTGACTTTC
>-|TRBJ1-3|TRBV12-3/TRBV12-4|few
CASSADRNTIYF
TGTGCCAGCAGTGCAGACAGAAACACCATATATTTT
>TRBD1|TRBJ1-2|TRBV20-1|-
CSARGAGQGFTNYGYTF
TGCAGTGCTAGAGGTGCAGGACAGGGATTTACTAACTATGGCTACACCTTC
>-|TRBJ2-7|TRBV6-1|-
CASKGAYSYEQYF
TGTGCCAGCAAAGGGGCGTACTCCTACGAGCAGTACTTC
>-|TRBJ1-6|TRBV3-1|-
CASSQGVRNSPLHF
TGTGCCAGCAGCCAAGGGGTACGAAATTCACCCCTCCACTTT
>-|TRBJ1-6|TRBV20-1|few
CSASKTDHYNSPLHF
TGCAGTGCTAGTAAGACAGACCATTACAATTCACCCCTCCACTTT